This T cell receptor (beta chain) was recovered during a study of blood T cell repertoires in COVID-19. The CDR3 runs to 16 residues. The protocol was immunoSEQ multiplex PCR, while the TCRdb copy is restricted to in-frame clones and leaves out a portion. The sample lists about 180,000 clones; roughly 80% were seen once. Patients in Seattle were enrolled during active infection, then followed longitudinally. This clonotype was sampled from a woman in her seventies with COVID-19, enrolled during active disease. Sequenced input: peripheral blood. V gene TRBV21-1 combines with J gene TRBJ2-1; whether TRBD2, the table's D call, matches the DNA was not checked. TRBV21-1 is an annotated pseudogene. CDR3 sequence reads: CASSKEAKRTYNEQFF. In DNA form, the CDR3 reads TGTGCCAGCAGCAAAGAGGCAAAGCGGACTTACAATGAGCAGTTCTTC.